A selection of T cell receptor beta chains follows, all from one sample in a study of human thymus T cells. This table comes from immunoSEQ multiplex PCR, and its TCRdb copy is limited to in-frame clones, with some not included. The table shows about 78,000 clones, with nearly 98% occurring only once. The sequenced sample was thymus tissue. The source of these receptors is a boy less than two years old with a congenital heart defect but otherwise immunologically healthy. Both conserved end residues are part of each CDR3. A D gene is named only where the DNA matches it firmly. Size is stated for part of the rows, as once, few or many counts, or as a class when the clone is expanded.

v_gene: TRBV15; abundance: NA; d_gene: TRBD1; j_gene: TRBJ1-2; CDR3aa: CATRPGQGNYGYTF; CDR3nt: TGTGCCACCCGACCGGGACAGGGAAACTATGGCTACACCTTC
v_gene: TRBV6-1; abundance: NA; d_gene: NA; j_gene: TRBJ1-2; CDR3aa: CASSEFISQTLHDGYTF; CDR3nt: TGTGCCAGCAGTGAATTCATCAGCCAGACTCTACATGATGGCTACACCTTC
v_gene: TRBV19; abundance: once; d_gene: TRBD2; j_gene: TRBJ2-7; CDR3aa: CASTSSGVGDYEQYF; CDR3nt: TGTGCCAGTACCAGTAGCGGGGTCGGGGACTACGAGCAGTACTTC
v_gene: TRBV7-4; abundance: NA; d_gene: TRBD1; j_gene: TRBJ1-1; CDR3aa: CASSLVPPRQGRNTEAFF; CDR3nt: TGTGCCAGCAGCTTAGTCCCCCCCCGACAGGGGAGGAACACTGAAGCTTTCTTT
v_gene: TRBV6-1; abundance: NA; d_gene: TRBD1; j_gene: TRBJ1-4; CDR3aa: CASSDYGTGGKWDEKLFF; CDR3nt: TGTGCCAGCAGTGACTACGGGACAGGGGGCAAGTGGGATGAAAAACTGTTTTTT
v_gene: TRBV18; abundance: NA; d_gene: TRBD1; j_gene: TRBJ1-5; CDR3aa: CASSSQGAGSNQPQHF; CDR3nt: TGTGCCAGCTCATCCCAGGGGGCCGGGAGCAATCAGCCCCAGCATTTT
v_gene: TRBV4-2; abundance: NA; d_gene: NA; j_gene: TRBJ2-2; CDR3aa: CASSQDIIRTNTGELFF; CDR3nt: TGTGCCAGCAGCCAAGATATTATTCGGACCAACACCGGGGAGCTGTTTTTT
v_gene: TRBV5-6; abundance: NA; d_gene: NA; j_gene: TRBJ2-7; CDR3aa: CASSFGPTHSEQYF; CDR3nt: TGTGCCAGCAGTTTCGGCCCCACGCACTCCGAGCAGTACTTC
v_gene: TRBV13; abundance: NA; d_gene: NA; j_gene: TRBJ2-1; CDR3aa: CASSLVSGISSLKYNEQFF; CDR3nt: TGTGCCAGCAGCTTAGTGTCGGGGATTAGCTCCCTCAAATACAATGAGCAGTTCTTC
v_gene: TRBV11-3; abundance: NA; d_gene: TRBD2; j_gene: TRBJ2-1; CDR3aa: CASSYTGTSGGAPDYNEQFF; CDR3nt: TGTGCCAGCAGCTATACCGGGACTAGCGGGGGGGCCCCGGACTACAATGAGCAGTTCTTC
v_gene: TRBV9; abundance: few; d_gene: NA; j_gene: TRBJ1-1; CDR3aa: CASSVVGDEAFF; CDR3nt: TGTGCCAGCAGCGTAGTTGGGGATGAAGCTTTCTTT
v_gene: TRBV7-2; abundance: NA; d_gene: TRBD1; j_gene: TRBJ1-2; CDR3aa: CASSNRQGPRTFGYTF; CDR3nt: TGTGCCAGCAGCAATCGACAGGGGCCTCGTACGTTTGGCTACACCTTC
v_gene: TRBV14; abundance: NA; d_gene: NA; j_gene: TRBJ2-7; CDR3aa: CASSCSRLF; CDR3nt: TGTGCCAGCAGCTGCAGTCGGCTCTTC
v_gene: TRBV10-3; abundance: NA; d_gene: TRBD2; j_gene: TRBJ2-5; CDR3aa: CAISVQREGRETQYF; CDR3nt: TGTGCCATCAGTGTCCAGCGGGAGGGCCGTGAGACCCAGTACTTC
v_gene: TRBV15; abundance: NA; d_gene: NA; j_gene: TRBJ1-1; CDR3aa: CATSREKVVRHPNTEAFF; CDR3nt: TGTGCCACCAGCAGAGAGAAGGTTGTGAGACACCCGAACACTGAAGCTTTCTTT
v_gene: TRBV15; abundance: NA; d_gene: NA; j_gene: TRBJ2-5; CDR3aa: CATSYRGQETQYF; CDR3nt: TGTGCCACCAGCTACCGGGGTCAAGAGACCCAGTACTTC
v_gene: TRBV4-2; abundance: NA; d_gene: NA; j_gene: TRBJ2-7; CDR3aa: CASSRGTDSSYEQYF; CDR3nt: TGTGCCAGCAGCCGGGGGACGGATAGCTCCTACGAGCAGTACTTC
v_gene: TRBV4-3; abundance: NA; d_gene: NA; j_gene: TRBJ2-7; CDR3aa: CASSRPPFSGGVSYEQYF; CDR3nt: TGCGCCAGCAGCCGACCTCCCTTCTCAGGAGGAGTATCCTACGAGCAGTACTTC
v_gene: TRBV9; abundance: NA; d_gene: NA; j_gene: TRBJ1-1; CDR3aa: CASSPVRTEAFF; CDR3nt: TGTGCCAGCAGCCCGGTCCGCACTGAAGCTTTCTTT
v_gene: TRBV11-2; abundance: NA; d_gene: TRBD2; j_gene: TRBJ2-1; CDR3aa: CASSLGLAGLNEQFF; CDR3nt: TGTGCCAGCAGCTTGGGACTAGCGGGCCTCAATGAGCAGTTCTTC
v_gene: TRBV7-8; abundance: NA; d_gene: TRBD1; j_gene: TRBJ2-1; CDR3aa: CASSLGGQGFESYNEQFF; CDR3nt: TGTGCCAGCAGCTTAGGAGGACAGGGGTTCGAGTCCTACAATGAGCAGTTCTTC
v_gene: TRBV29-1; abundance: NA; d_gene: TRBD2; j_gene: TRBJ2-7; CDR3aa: CSVEAGVPYEQYF; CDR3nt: TGCAGCGTTGAGGCGGGGGTCCCCTACGAGCAGTACTTC
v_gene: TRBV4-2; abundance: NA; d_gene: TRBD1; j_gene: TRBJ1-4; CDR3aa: CASSQDVPGQLNEKLFF; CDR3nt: TGTGCCAGCAGCCAAGATGTACCGGGACAGCTGAATGAAAAACTGTTTTTT
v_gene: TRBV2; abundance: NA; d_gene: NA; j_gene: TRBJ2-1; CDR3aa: CASRNLGVGAYNEQFF; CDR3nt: TGTGCCAGCCGAAATTTGGGGGTCGGGGCCTACAATGAGCAGTTCTTC
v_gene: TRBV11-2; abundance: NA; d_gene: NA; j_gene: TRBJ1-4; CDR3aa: CASSLGVSGGEENEKLFF; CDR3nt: TGTGCCAGCAGCTTAGGGGTGTCGGGGGGCGAAGAAAATGAAAAACTGTTTTTT
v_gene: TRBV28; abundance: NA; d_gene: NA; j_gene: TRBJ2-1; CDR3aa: CASSFPGHYNEQFF; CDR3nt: TGTGCCAGCAGTTTCCCGGGTCACTACAATGAGCAGTTCTTC
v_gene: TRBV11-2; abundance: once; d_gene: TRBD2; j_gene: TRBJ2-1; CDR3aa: CASSPYFSGGPYNEQFF; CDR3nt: TGTGCCAGCAGCCCTTACTTTAGCGGGGGGCCCTACAATGAGCAGTTCTTC
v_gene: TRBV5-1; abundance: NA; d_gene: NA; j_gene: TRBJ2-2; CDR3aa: CASSLLEGPHTGELFF; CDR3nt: TGCGCCAGCAGCTTGTTGGAGGGGCCCCACACCGGGGAGCTGTTTTTT
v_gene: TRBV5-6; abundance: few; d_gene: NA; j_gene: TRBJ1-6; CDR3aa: CASRGTGNQPLHF; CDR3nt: TGTGCCAGCAGAGGAACAGGGAATCAACCCCTCCACTTT
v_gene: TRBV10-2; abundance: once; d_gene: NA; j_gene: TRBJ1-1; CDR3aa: CASNFTYTEAFF; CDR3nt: TGCGCCAGCAACTTCACATACACTGAAGCTTTCTTT
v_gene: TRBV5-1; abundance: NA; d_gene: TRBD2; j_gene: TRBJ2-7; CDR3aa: CASSSLTSGRVYEQYF; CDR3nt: TGCGCCAGCAGCTCGCTCACTAGCGGGAGAGTATACGAGCAGTACTTC
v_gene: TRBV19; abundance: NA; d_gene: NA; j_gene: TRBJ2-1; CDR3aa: CASSIDRGLSYNEQFF; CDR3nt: TGTGCCAGTAGTATAGATCGCGGGTTGTCCTACAATGAGCAGTTCTTC
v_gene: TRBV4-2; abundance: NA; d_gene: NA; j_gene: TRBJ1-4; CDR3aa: CASSQEVKKLFF; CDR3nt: TGTGCCAGCAGCCAAGAGGTGAAAAAACTGTTTTTT
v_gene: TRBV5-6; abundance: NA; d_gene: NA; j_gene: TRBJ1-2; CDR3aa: CASSSAGELRGYTF; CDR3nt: TGTGCCAGCAGCTCGGCAGGTGAACTCCGGGGCTACACCTTC
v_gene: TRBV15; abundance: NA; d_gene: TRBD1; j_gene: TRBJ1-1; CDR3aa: CATSRPRGENTEAFF; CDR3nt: TGTGCCACCAGCAGGCCCAGGGGGGAGAACACTGAAGCTTTCTTT
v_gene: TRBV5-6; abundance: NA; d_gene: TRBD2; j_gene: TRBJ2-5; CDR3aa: CASSPIAGGGIKETQYF; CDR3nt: TGTGCCAGCAGCCCTATAGCGGGGGGCGGAATAAAAGAGACCCAGTACTTC
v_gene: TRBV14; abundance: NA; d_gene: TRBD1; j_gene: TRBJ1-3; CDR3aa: CASSQDPNRDRILSGNTIYF; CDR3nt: TGTGCCAGCAGCCAAGACCCAAACCGGGACAGAATCCTCTCTGGAAACACCATATATTTT
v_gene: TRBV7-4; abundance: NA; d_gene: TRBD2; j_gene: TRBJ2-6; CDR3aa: CASSLGRASGFDISGANVLTF; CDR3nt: TGTGCCAGCAGCTTAGGGAGGGCTAGCGGGTTTGATATCTCTGGGGCCAACGTCCTGACTTTC
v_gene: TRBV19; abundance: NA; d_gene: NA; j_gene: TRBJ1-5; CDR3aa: CASSRTVHNQPQHF; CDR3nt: TGTGCCAGTAGCCGGACAGTCCACAATCAGCCCCAGCATTTT
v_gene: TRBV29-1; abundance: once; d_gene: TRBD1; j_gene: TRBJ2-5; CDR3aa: CSVLRDRGLGETQYF; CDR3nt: TGCAGCGTGTTACGAGACAGGGGGCTGGGGGAGACCCAGTACTTC